The clone carrying this T cell receptor (beta chain) was recorded only once. Noted time point: after dendritic cell vaccination, including at tumor progression/relapse. The assay was immunoSEQ multiplex PCR, and TCRdb's table has in-frame clones only and misses some. Of approximately 50,000 clones in the sample, about 89% were seen once. These data are taken from a study of glioma-infiltrating T cells after dendritic cell vaccination. The overall study: Patients received autologous tumor lysate-pulsed dendritic cell vaccination between the early 2000s and the early 2010s.

Trimming pared 2 bases from V and 5 bases from J, leaving 19 bases between. Germline lookup yields CDR1 SEHNR and CDR2 FQNEAQ (reference sequence). CDR3 size: 16 residues. The TCR sequence derives from a human donor with glioblastoma. The gene calls are TRBV7-9 and TRBJ2-7; D is possibly TRBD2 (6 bases). The sample was blood, taken after dendritic cell vaccination. For the CDR3, the DNA is TGTGCCAGCAGCTTACTCGGATACGACCGGGAGAACGAGCAGTACTTC. Translated, it gives CASSLLGYDRENEQYF.